This T cell receptor (beta chain) originates from a study of control samples from healthy donors and cancer patients. The CDR3 is made up of 18 amino acids. The V gene's germline CDR1 is MNHEY and CDR2 SVGEGT. Trimming stripped 6 bases from V and 7 bases from J, with 25 bases between. Produced via immunoSEQ multiplex PCR; TCRdb's table is partial and in-frame only. The listing records about 210,000 clones. The sample taken for sequencing was blood. The chain employs TRBV6-2 or TRBV6-3 and TRBJ1-6; tentative D call: TRBD1 (6 bases). The sequence came from a woman in her twenties or thirties in good health. The CDR3 sequence is CASRPTHIGGAWNSPLHF. The CDR3 coding sequence is TGTGCCAGCAGACCTACCCACATTGGGGGCGCCTGGAATTCACCCCTCCACTTT.